This entry describes one TCR beta chain. As yet, its antigen is unknown. The ends lost 3 bases at V and 2 bases at J; junction bases unmatched: 6. CDR3 size: 15 residues. Germline CDR1 SEHNR, CDR2 FQNEAQ (reference sequence). This sample is part of a study of T cell responses to AZD1222 COVID-19 vaccine. Assay: immunoSEQ multiplex PCR; the TCRdb copy retains only in-frame clones and omits some. The data contain about 140,000 clones, approximately 85% of them singletons. Study-wide results and caveats: The study sampled repertoires only after the peak T cell response. Clonal diversity was possibly underestimated, and the donors were mostly white British, with more females.

J is TRBJ2-5 and V is TRBV7-9, with 7 positions matching TRBD1. The receptor was isolated from an adult in good health. Material: peripheral blood, obtained on day 0 of AZD1222 vaccination. The CDR3 loop is CASSFPRGQQETQYF. The CDR3 bases are TGTGCCAGCAGCTTCCCCCGGGGACAGCAAGAGACCCAGTACTTC.